The entry below gives a single T cell receptor beta chain sequence along with its context. The target of this receptor is not known. Base qualities are not provided; no much larger clone lies one nucleotide away. This specimen belongs to a study of T cell responses to AZD1222 COVID-19 vaccine (dated by TCRdb to the early 2020s). For context, the study as a whole: AZD1222 recipients with second doses at about 4 weeks or about 12 weeks were pooled, because spike-specific TCR depth and breadth did not differ between schedules. TCR sequencing was performed for 230 to 250 trial participants, of whom roughly 200 were given two doses of AZD1222 and approximately 26 were given two doses of MenACWY control vaccine. Enrollment into the trials was organized by age into subgroups of 18-55, 56-69 and 70-plus years, and those subgroups contained 148, 28 and 57 TCR-sequenced participants, respectively.

Read against the paper, the sample's time point label means: baseline before first vaccination. The vaccinee samples were drawn from two UK trials, COV001 and COV002, one of which was a single-blind randomized controlled phase 2/3 trial testing AZD1222 (ChAdOx1 nCoV-19) in healthy adults. Trial participant PBMC samples were collected at day 0 and day 28 after the second dose for TCRbeta chain sequencing. The CDR3 regions of human TCRbeta chains were analyzed by immunosequencing. In the original analysis: Repertoire TCRs were checked for matches against a reference library of SARS-CoV-2-specific TCRs that had been generated using the MIRA antigen-specificity platform. Breadth was defined as the fraction of unique TCRs that were SARS-CoV-2-associated, and depth was defined as the fraction of total T cells that were SARS-CoV-2-associated. Each spike-specific TCR was assigned to its reactive spike region and to a CD4 or CD8 class using the MIRA data. Log10-transformed breadth and depth values were compared by one-way ANOVA with Sidak's multiple comparisons tests. TCRdb retrieved this table from immuneACCESS and kept in-frame rearrangements only. Not all clones are present; in checked studies, unresolved V genes account for under half, and no reason is known for the remainder. The DNA gave D and trimming, while V, J and clone size come from that table. For this sample there are about 44,000 clones; over 70% appear just once. The top ten clonotypes cover 3.5% to 5% of the sample.

The V and J ends are trimmed by 5 bases and 0 bases, leaving 11 bases between them. The CDR3, cysteine through phenylalanine, is 15 amino acids long. Only the CDR3 part of the read is kept: 45 bases, read in frame from the first base. The germline V gene supplies CDR1 SNHLY and CDR2 FYNNEI. General study outcomes and caveats: The 56-69-year group was small, and its depth increase did not reach significance, likely because of low power. Conclusions about previously exposed vaccinees were limited because only a handful of AZD1222 recipients were SARS-CoV-2 seropositive at baseline. Nearly half of unique spike-specific TCRs reportedly recognized epitopes outside regions mutated in the B.1.351 and B.1.1.7 variants. No day 14 peak-response samples were available, so repertoires were characterized only after the peak T cell response. Most participants were white British and females outnumbered males, and the authors suggested that clonal diversity may have been underestimated. Spike-specific TCR breadth and depth rose significantly after two AZD1222 doses compared with day 0 and with MenACWY recipients. CD4 TCRs associated with the vaccine covered the entire spike protein, and the dominant responses were in regions 160-218 and 743-854.

This clonotype was sampled from an adult in good health. The chain employs TRBV2 and TRBJ1-5; the best D guess is TRBD1, with 6 bases matching. The sequencing here drew on peripheral blood, taken on day 0 of AZD1222 vaccination. The CDR3 loop reads CASSWDTYSNQPQHF. The nucleotides are TGTGCCAGCAGTTGGGACACGTATAGCAATCAGCCCCAGCATTTT.